Shown below are 22 T cell receptor beta chains from a single sample sequenced in a study of OX40 agonist ivuxolimab in advanced cancers. The data were produced by immunoSEQ multiplex PCR, yet TCRdb's version contains in-frame clones alone and is incomplete. Of under 70,000 clones in the sample, about 90% were seen once. Sequences were derived from CD4+ or CD8+ T cells sorted from blood, sampled in a trial of the OX40 agonist ivuxolimab. The receptors originated from an adult with an advanced solid tumor such as melanoma, head and neck, liver or kidney cancer.

V is TRBV10-1 and J is TRBJ2-1; 8 bases match TRBD2. The CDR3 is 14 residues long. Germline lookup yields CDR1 WNHNN and CDR2 SYGVQD (reference sequence). After removal of 6 bases from V and 5 bases from J, the junction contained 6 bases not matched to a gene. CDR3 protein: CASRRGLGDNEQFF. For the CDR3, the DNA is TGCGCCAGCAGAAGGGGACTAGGTGACAATGAGCAGTTCTTC.

V gene TRBV21-1 combines with J gene TRBJ1-1; TRBD1 is the table's D call and was not checked against the DNA. TRBV21-1 is a pseudogene. This CDR3 region has 16 residues. Here the CDR3 reads CASRLRGPFENTEAFF. CDR3 DNA: TGTGCCAGCAGGCTCAGGGGGCCCTTCGAGAACACTGAAGCTTTCTTT.

This chain joins TRBV9 and TRBJ2-7; D is unclear. Trimming removed 4 bases at V and 6 bases at J, with 14 bases between. The CDR3 is 13 residues long. Germline-derived CDR1 and CDR2 are SGDLS and YYNGEE. The CDR3 DNA reads as TGTGCCAGCAGCCCTGAACTCCGGGCCGAGCAGTACTTC. Amino acid sequence: CASSPELRAEQYF.

This clone was found a few times. The chain carries TRBV19 and TRBJ1-5; no clear D gene. There are 15 residues in the CDR3. Germline V gene data show CDR1 as LNHDA and CDR2 as SQIVND (reference sequence). Trimming shortened V by 7 bases and J by 4 bases, and 17 bases separated the two germline ends. The CDR3 region has the DNA TGTGCCAGTAACAACTTTGGACTGACAAATCAGCCCCAGCATTTT. Encoded protein: CASNNFGLTNQPQHF.

This chain links TRBV29-1 with TRBJ1-2; 11 bases agree with TRBD1. Germline CDR1 and CDR2: SQVTM and ANQGSEA. This CDR3 contains 14 residues. The V and J ends lost 6 bases and 6 bases, in that order; junction bases with no gene match: 9. In DNA form, the CDR3 reads TGCAGCGTGGACTGGACAGGGGGCTTCGATGGCTACACCTTC. This sequence encodes CSVDWTGGFDGYTF.

V is TRBV7-9 and J is TRBJ1-1, with D perhaps TRBD1 (5 bases). Germline loops: CDR1 SEHNR, CDR2 FQNEAQ (reference sequence). This CDR3 has 12 residues. Trimming stripped 3 bases from V and 10 bases from J, with 12 bases between. For the CDR3, the DNA is TGTGCCAGCAGCTTGCGGTGGGACGGAGCTTTCTTT. Protein product: CASSLRWDGAFF.

The chain employs TRBV10-3 and TRBJ1-1; TRBD1 agrees at 7 bases. Trimming removed 6 bases from V and 2 bases from J; junction bases left unmatched: 12. Per germline, CDR1 ENHRY and CDR2 SYGVKD. The CDR3 extends over 16 amino acids. Here the CDR3 reads CAIREPDRAGNTEAFF. In nucleotides, the CDR3 is TGTGCCATCAGGGAGCCCGACAGGGCGGGCAACACTGAAGCTTTCTTT.

This clone was seen more than once but under ten times. The chain has TRBV6-4 and TRBJ2-3; D perhaps matches TRBD2 (6 bases). The V end was cut by 3 bases, the J end by 6 bases, with 16 bases between. CDR1 is MRHNA and CDR2 is SNTAGT in the germline V gene. CDR3 length: 15 amino acids. CDR3 nucleotide sequence: TGTGCCAGCAGTGAAATTGCGGGGTCCCGGGATACGCAGTATTTT. Protein sequence: CASSEIAGSRDTQYF.

The chain carries TRBV5-4 and TRBJ2-5; D not resolved. The J call may be incorrect, as the DNA end agrees better with TRBJ2-7. The CDR3 has 13 residues. CDR1 SGHNT and CDR2 YYREEE come from the germline V gene (reference sequence). The DNA for the CDR3 is TGTGCCAGCAGCCCCTGGAACGCCCACGAGCAGTACTTC. Translated: CASSPWNAHEQYF.

With regard to this clone: The junction and the germline gene differ at one end; a read error may be behind it. The rearrangement uses TRBV9 and TRBJ2-5; D call uncertain. CDR3 length equals 14 residues. The V gene's germline CDR1 is SGDLS and CDR2 YYNGEE. CDR3 nucleotide sequence: TGTGCCAGTTCTCCAGGTAACTCAAGAGAGGCCCAGTACTTC. Its protein product is CASSPGNSREAQYF.

On this clone itself: This CDR3 is missing its conserved last phenylalanine or tryptophan, likely due to a read error. In the same sample, other DNA sequences code for this CDR3. The chain has TRBV28 and TRBJ1-6; weak D call: TRBD1 (6 bases). This CDR3 has 14 amino acids. V lost 3 bases and J 8 bases, leaving 11 bases between the germline ends. The germline V gene has CDR1 MDHEN and CDR2 SYDVKM. CDR3 coding DNA: TGTGCCAGCAGTTTTTCCAGGGGATATTCACCCCTCCACCTT. Amino acid sequence: CASSFSRGYSPLHL.

This sequence joins TRBV19 and TRBJ2-2; a weak D match, TRBD1 (6 bases). The CDR3 is 13 amino acids. The germline gives CDR1 LNHDA, CDR2 SQIVND (reference sequence). V lost 3 bases to trimming and J lost 6 bases, with 8 bases between them. CDR3 in amino acids: CASSIRQAGELFF. DNA of the CDR3: TGTGCCAGTAGTATCCGACAGGCCGGGGAGCTGTTTTTT.

This chain joins TRBV2 and TRBJ2-7; possibly TRBD1 for D (6 bases). The germline CDR1 and CDR2 sequences are SNHLY and FYNNEI. Trimming removed 2 bases from V and 3 bases from J, with 11 bases in between. The CDR3 runs to 14 residues. CDR3 amino acids: CASSERGTLYEQYF. Written as DNA, the CDR3 is TGTGCCAGCAGTGAACGAGGGACACTCTACGAGCAGTACTTC. The whole variable domain, remainder taken from reference TRBV2 and TRBJ2-7, is EPEVTQTPSHQVTQMGQEVILRCVPISNHLYFYWYRQILGQKVEFLVSFYNNEISEKSEIFDDQFSVERPDGSNFTLKIRSTKLEDSAMYFCASSERGTLYEQYFGPGTRLTVT.

The J gene is TRBJ1-5, the V gene TRBV4-3; TRBD1 matches at 7 bases. Trimming removed 0 bases from V and 2 bases from J; junction bases left unmatched: 4. The CDR3 loop spans 16 amino acids. Looked up from germline, CDR1 is LGHNA and CDR2 is YSLEER. This CDR3 reads CASSQDTGEGNQPQHF. The CDR3 nucleotides read TGCGCCAGCAGCCAAGACACAGGGGAGGGCAATCAGCCCCAGCATTTT.

The V call is TRBV4-1, the J call TRBJ1-4; 9 nucleotides agree with TRBD1. Germline V lookup: CDR1 MGHRA, CDR2 YSYEKL. Trimming took 4 bases from V and 6 from J; bases not matched to a gene: 3. This CDR3 comprises 14 residues. CDR3 in amino acids: CASSPRDRDEKLFF. The CDR3 nucleotides read TGCGCCAGCAGCCCTAGGGACAGGGATGAAAAACTGTTTTTT.

The chain combines TRBV9 with TRBJ2-3, with TRBD2 matching over 8 bases. The CDR3 length is 18 residues. In germline, CDR1 is SGDLS, CDR2 YYNGEE. With 4 bases clipped from V and 2 bases from J, the junction kept 15 bases outside the gene matches. In DNA, the CDR3 is TGTGCCAGCAGCCGATTCGGGACTAGTGGGGGGCCCACAGATACGCAGTATTTT. This encodes CASSRFGTSGGPTDTQYF. Complete variable domain (other parts from reference TRBV9 and TRBJ2-3): DSGVTQTPKHLITATGQRVTLRCSPRSGDLSVYWYQQSLDQGLQFLIQYYNGEERAKGNILERFSAQQFPDLHSELNLSSLELGDSALYFCASSRFGTSGGPTDTQYFGPGTRLTVL.

A few counts support this clone. The V and J genes are TRBV19 and TRBJ1-2; D remains ambiguous. The V gene's germline CDR1 is LNHDA and CDR2 SQIVND (reference sequence). The V end was cut by 11 bases, the J end by 4 bases, with 8 bases between. The CDR3 has 10 amino acids. CDR3: CASGSYGYTF. The DNA of the CDR3 is TGTGCCTCAGGAAGCTATGGCTACACCTTC.

The chain joins TRBV4-3 to TRBJ2-1; 10 nucleotides line up with TRBD2. The CDR3 contains 18 residues. V shed 1 base, J shed 10 bases, and the junction held 16 bases outside the gene matches. From germline, CDR1 is LGHNA and CDR2 YSLEER. The CDR3 DNA is TGCGCCAGCAGCCAAGGCGCTCCGGGCAGCGGGGGGGCAAGCGAGCAGTTCTTC. It encodes CASSQGAPGSGGASEQFF.

Notes on this clone: This is likely a read error, given that the CDR3 carries no conserved phenylalanine or tryptophan at its end. V gene TRBV6-1 combines with J gene TRBJ1-6, with D perhaps matching TRBD1 (5 bases). Trimming pared 1 base from V and 10 bases from J, leaving 20 bases between. Germline CDR1 reads MNHNS; CDR2 reads SASEGT. The CDR3 is 17 amino acids. CDR3 in DNA: TGTGCCAGCAGTGAAGTCGGACAAGGACCGATAGGATCACCCCTCCACCTT. This sequence encodes CASSEVGQGPIGSPLHL.

The gene calls are TRBV5-5 and TRBJ1-1; TRBD1 agrees at 8 bases. With V trimmed by 4 bases and J by 3 bases, 8 bases remained unmatched. This CDR3 is built from 15 residues. In germline, CDR1 is SGHKS, CDR2 YYEKEE (reference sequence). The CDR3 sequence is CASSPPTGEYTEAFF. The CDR3 DNA reads as TGTGCCAGCAGCCCGCCGACAGGGGAATACACTGAAGCTTTCTTT.

This chain joins TRBV5-4 and TRBJ1-4; D remains unclear. The CDR3 consists of 13 residues. The germline V gene encodes CDR1 SGHNT and CDR2 YYREEE (reference sequence). The V gene lost 4 bases and the J gene lost 8 bases, with 12 bases spanning the gap. CDR3 region: CASSLHPSEKLFF. In DNA form, the CDR3 reads TGTGCCAGCAGCCTGCATCCCAGCGAAAAACTGTTTTTT.

The chain recombines TRBV7-9 with TRBJ1-6; TRBD1 is a possible D gene (6 bases). Germline CDR1 is SEHNR and CDR2 is FQNEAQ (reference sequence). The CDR3 consists of 14 residues. Trimming shortened V by 5 bases and J by 5 bases, and 10 bases separated the two germline ends. CDR3: CASSIGGNNSPLHF. Written as DNA, the CDR3 is TGTGCCAGCAGCATAGGGGGTAATAATTCACCCCTCCACTTT.